Shown below are 5 T cell receptor beta chains from a single sample sequenced in a study of T cell repertoires and Cas9 in healthy adults. The assay was immunoSEQ multiplex PCR, and TCRdb's table has in-frame clones only and misses some. Here the sample spans around 20,000 clones, more than 90% being singletons. The sequenced material came from CD4+ effector T cells (CD127+, CD25-, CD137-, CD154-) from PBMCs; culture status not recorded. The receptor set was obtained from a human donor in good health.

V and J are TRBV5-4 and TRBJ2-2, with unresolved D. Germline V gene data show CDR1 as SGHNT and CDR2 as YYREEE (reference sequence). Trimming stripped 2 bases from V and 5 bases from J, with 10 bases between. The CDR3 runs 14 residues. The CDR3 DNA reads TGTGCCAGCAGCTTAGGACCAAGGACCGGGGAGCTGTTTTTT. Protein: CASSLGPRTGELFF. Looking up the rest from reference TRBV5-4 and TRBJ2-2 gives the full variable domain: ETGVTQSPTHLIKTRGQQVTLRCSSQSGHNTVSWYQQALGQGPQFIFQYYREEENGRGNFPPRFSGLQFPNYSSELNVNALELDDSALYLCASSLGPRTGELFFGEGSRLTVL.

This clone has just one count. The chain carries TRBV7-8 and TRBJ2-7; TRBD1 agrees at 8 bases. Germline CDR1 is SGHVS and CDR2 is FQNEAQ. CDR3 length: 17 residues. With V trimmed by 2 bases and J by 0 bases, 9 bases remained unmatched. CDR3 sequence (DNA): TGTGCCAGCAGCTTAACCGGGACAGGCGTTAGCTCCTACGAGCAGTACTTC. Its protein is CASSLTGTGVSSYEQYF.

This clone occurred a few times. This rearrangement joins TRBV19 to TRBJ1-1, with D maybe TRBD1 (6 bases). The CDR3 loop spans 15 amino acids. Germline CDR1 LNHDA, CDR2 SQIVND (reference sequence). With 6 bases removed from V and 5 bases from J, the gap between germline ends came to 19 bases. The CDR3 protein is CASRTRGTGKTEAFF. The CDR3 coding sequence is TGTGCCAGTAGAACACGGGGAACAGGGAAAACTGAAGCTTTCTTT.

Points on this clone: Other DNA sequences of this sample code for an identical CDR3. V usage is TRBV7-2 and J usage is TRBJ1-2; 10 positions match TRBD1. With V trimmed by 3 bases and J by 2 bases, 0 bases remained unmatched. Germline V gene data show CDR1 as SGHTA and CDR2 as FQGNSA. The CDR3 consists of 14 residues. Here the CDR3 reads CASSLGQGNYGYTF. DNA for the CDR3: TGTGCCAGCAGCTTGGGACAGGGGAACTATGGCTACACCTTC.

The chain has TRBV5-1 and TRBJ2-1; possible D gene TRBD1, 5 bases. V lost 0 bases and J lost 4, with 8 bases in between. Germline assignment: CDR1 SGHRS and CDR2 YFSETQ. The CDR3 runs to 14 residues. In DNA, the CDR3 is TGCGCCAGCAGCTTGGGACAGAGATACAATGAGCAGTTCTTC. Its translation is CASSLGQRYNEQFF.